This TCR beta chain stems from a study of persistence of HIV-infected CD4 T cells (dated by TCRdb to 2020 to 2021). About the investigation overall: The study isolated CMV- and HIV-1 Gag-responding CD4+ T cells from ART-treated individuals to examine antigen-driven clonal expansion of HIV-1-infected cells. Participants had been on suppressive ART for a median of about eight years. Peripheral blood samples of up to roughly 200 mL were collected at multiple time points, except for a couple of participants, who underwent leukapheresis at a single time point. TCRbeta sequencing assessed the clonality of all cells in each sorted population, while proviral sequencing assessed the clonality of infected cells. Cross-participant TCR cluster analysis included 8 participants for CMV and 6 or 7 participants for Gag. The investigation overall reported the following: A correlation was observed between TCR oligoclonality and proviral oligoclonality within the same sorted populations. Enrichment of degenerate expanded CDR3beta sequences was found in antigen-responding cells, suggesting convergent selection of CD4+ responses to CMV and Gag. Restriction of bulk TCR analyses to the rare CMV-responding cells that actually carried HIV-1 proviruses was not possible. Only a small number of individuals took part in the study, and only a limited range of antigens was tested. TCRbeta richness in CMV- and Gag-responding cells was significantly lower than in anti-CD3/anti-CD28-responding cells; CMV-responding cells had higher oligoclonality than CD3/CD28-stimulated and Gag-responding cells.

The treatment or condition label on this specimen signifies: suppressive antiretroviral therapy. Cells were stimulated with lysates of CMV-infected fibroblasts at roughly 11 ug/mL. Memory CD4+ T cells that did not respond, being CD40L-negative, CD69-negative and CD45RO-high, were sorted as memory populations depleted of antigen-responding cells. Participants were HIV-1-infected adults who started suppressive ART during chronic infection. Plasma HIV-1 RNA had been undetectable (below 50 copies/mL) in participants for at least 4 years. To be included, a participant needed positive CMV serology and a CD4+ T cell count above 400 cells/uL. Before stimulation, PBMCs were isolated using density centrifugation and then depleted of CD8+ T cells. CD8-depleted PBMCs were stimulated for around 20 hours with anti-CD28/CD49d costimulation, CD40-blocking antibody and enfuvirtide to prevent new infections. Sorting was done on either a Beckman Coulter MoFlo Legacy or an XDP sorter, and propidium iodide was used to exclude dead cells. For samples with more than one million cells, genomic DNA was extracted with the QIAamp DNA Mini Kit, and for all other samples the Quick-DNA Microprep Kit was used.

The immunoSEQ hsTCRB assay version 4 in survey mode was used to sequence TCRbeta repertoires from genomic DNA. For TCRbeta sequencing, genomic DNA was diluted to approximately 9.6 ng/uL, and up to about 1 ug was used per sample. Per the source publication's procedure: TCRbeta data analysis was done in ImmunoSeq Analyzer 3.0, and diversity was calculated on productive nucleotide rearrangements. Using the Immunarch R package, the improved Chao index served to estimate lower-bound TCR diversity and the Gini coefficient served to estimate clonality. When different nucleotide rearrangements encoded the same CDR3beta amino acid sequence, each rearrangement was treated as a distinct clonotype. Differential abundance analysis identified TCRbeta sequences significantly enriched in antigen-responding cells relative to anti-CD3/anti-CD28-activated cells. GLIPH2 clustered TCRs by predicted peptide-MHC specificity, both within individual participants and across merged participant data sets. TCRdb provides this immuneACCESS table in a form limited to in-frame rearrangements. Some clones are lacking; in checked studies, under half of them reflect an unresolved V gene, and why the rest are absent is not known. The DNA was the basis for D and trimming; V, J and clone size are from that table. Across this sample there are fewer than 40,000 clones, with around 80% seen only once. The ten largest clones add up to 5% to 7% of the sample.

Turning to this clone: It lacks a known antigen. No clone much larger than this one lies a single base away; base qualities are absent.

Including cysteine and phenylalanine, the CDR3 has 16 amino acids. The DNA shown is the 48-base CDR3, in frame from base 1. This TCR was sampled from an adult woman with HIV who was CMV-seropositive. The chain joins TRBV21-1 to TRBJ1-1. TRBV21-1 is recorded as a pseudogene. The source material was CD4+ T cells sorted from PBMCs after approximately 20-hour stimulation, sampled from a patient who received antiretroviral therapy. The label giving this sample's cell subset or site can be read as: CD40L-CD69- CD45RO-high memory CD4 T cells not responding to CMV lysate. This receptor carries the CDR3 CASSKVPIQPRTEAFF. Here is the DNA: TGTGCCAGCAGCAAAGTTCCGATTCAGCCTCGGACTGAAGCTTTCTTT.